A single TCR beta chain is shown here with its context. The entry originates in a study of spatial heterogeneity in lung cancer. TCRdb processed the 5' RACE reads anew with MiXCR; each CDR3 protein has one entry. In the table there are roughly 120,000 distinct CDR3 sequences, 12% of which are singletons. Germline CDR1 SGHRS, CDR2 YFSETQ. This CDR3 is 15 amino acids long. Trimming cost V 2 bases and J 3 bases, with 13 bases left between them. Time point of the sample: blood at routine non-recurrence follow-up after resection. Researchers sequenced whole RNA taken from tumor, nontumor lung or frozen PBMC without sorting.

The genes are TRBV5-1 and TRBJ2-3; TRBD2 might be the D (6 bases). Specimen: PBMCs, collected at follow-up. The receptor's source is a male donor with early-stage non-small cell lung cancer. In DNA form, the CDR3 reads TGCGCCAGCAGCTTTGGCGGGGAAAAAACAGATACGCAGTATTTT. It translates to CASSFGGEKTDTQYF.